Each of the 24 T cell receptor beta chains below was sequenced from the same sample in a study of identical twins. Via MiXCR, TCRdb re-called the 5' RACE reads, giving one row per CDR3 protein. The table records 430,000 or so distinct CDR3 sequences, more than 20% of them present only once. The data also belong to a second study, concerning T cells expressing NK-cell markers.

Sequenced: CD4+ T cells sorted from blood. These receptors were obtained from a woman aged 18-29 years in good health.

The CDR3 DNA sequence: TGTGCCAGCAGCGCACATGACCTAAGTACCTACAATGAGCAGTTCTTC. Translating it yields CASSAHDLSTYNEQFF. The V call is TRBV3-1, the J call TRBJ2-1; D gene ambiguous. CDR1 is LGHDT and CDR2 is YNNKEL in the germline V gene (reference sequence). The V gene lost 5 bases and the J gene lost 2 bases, with 16 bases spanning the gap. The CDR3 is 16 residues long.

The chain has TRBV5-4 and TRBJ2-1; no firm D call. Deletions cut 3 bases from V and 5 bases from J, with 12 bases between. The CDR3 sequence is 14 residues long. Per the germline V gene, CDR1 is SGHNT and CDR2 is YYREEE (reference sequence). CDR3 nucleotides: TGTGCCAGCAGCTCTAGTATAGCCAACAATGAGCAGTTCTTC. Amino acid sequence: CASSSSIANNEQFF. Full variable domain (remainder filled in from reference TRBV5-4 and TRBJ2-1): ETGVTQSPTHLIKTRGQQVTLRCSSQSGHNTVSWYQQALGQGPQFIFQYYREEENGRGNFPPRFSGLQFPNYSSELNVNALELDDSALYLCASSSSIANNEQFFGPGTRLTVL.

This clonotype appeared a few times. The chain uses TRBV7-3 and TRBJ1-1; tentative D call: TRBD1 (5 bases). Trimming cost V 6 bases and J 2 bases, with 13 bases left between them. This CDR3 comprises 14 residues. CDR1 and CDR2 from the germline V gene are SGHTA and FQGTGA. CDR3 bases: TGTGCCAGCAGGATGGGGGGGTCCAACACTGAAGCTTTCTTT. Protein product: CASRMGGSNTEAFF.

V and J are TRBV11-3 and TRBJ2-1; TRBD1 matches 7 bases. The CDR3 totals 16 residues. The germline gives CDR1 SGHNT, CDR2 YENEEA. J gave up 1 base and V 5 bases, and 8 bases lay outside the gene matches. The CDR3 DNA sequence: TGTGCCAGCAGCCCCAGGGGGTCTGGATCCTACAATGAGCAGTTCTTC. Encoded protein: CASSPRGSGSYNEQFF.

The chain combines TRBV12-3 or TRBV12-4 with TRBJ2-1; 9 nucleotides align to TRBD2. The trim removed 7 bases at V and 5 bases at J, leaving 9 bases unmatched. The CDR3 sequence is 15 residues long. CDR3: CASTPRASGDNEQFF. CDR3 DNA sequence: TGTGCCAGCACCCCGCGGGCTAGCGGGGACAATGAGCAGTTCTTC.

The chain employs TRBV7-9 and TRBJ1-1; D is unresolved. The V end lost 5 bases, the J end lost 10 bases, and 20 bases lay between the germline ends. The CDR3 sequence is 14 residues long. Germline V lookup: CDR1 SEHNR, CDR2 FQNEAQ (reference sequence). The CDR3 reads CASSPGQYFGGAFF. In nucleotides, the CDR3 is TGTGCCAGCAGCCCGGGCCAATACTTCGGCGGAGCTTTCTTT.

The rearrangement joins TRBV2 to TRBJ1-2, with a tentative D call TRBD1 (5 bases). Trimming removed 9 bases at V and 2 bases at J, with 16 bases between. The germline V gene encodes CDR1 SNHLY and CDR2 FYNNEI. The CDR3 is made up of 14 amino acids. CDR3 amino acids: CASREGTENYGYTF. DNA of the CDR3: TGTGCCAGTAGAGAAGGGACGGAGAACTATGGCTACACCTTC.

The chain is built from TRBV5-1 and TRBJ2-7; no firm D call. V was pared by 7 bases and J by 3 bases, with 11 bases between. CDR3 length equals 12 residues. Germline loops: CDR1 SGHRS, CDR2 YFSETQ. The CDR3 sequence is CASGLGVYEQYF. Here the CDR3 DNA reads TGCGCCAGCGGTTTGGGCGTCTACGAGCAGTACTTC.

This clonotype showed up many times. V usage is TRBV12-5 and J usage is TRBJ1-2; unclear D gene. Germline-derived CDR1 and CDR2 are LGHNT and FRNRAP. CDR3 length equals 10 residues. The V gene lost 6 bases and the J gene lost 4 bases, with 3 bases spanning the gap. CDR3 sequence (DNA): TGTGCTAGTGGCGGCTATGGCTACACCTTC. Translating it yields CASGGYGYTF.

A word on this clonotype: Mismatch with germline at one junction end may stem from a read error. The chain is built from TRBV20-1 and TRBJ1-4; D uncertain. The V gene's germline CDR1 is DFQATT and CDR2 SNEGSKA (reference sequence). The CDR3 has 9 residues. The CDR3 sequence: CSAKRDSSF. CDR3 nucleotide sequence: TGCAGTGCTAAAAGGGATTCCTCTTTT.

A few counts support this clonotype. V and J are TRBV20-1 and TRBJ2-3; 7 bases fit TRBD2. This CDR3 spans 16 amino acids. The J segment lost 1 base and the V segment lost 2 bases, leaving 9 bases of the junction unmatched. Per the germline V gene, CDR1 is DFQATT and CDR2 is SNEGSKA (reference sequence). In nucleotides, the CDR3 is TGCAGTGCTAGAAAGCTGAGCGGGGCCCGCACAGATACGCAGTATTTT. It translates to CSARKLSGARTDTQYF.

The rearrangement joins TRBV6-1 to TRBJ2-3; D ambiguous. CDR3 length: 16 residues. Trimming pared 7 bases from V and 6 bases from J, leaving 23 bases between. The germline V gene has CDR1 MNHNS and CDR2 SASEGT. CDR3 residues: CASTTPLGQGRDTQYF. In nucleotides, the CDR3 is TGTGCCAGCACCACCCCCCTTGGCCAAGGGCGGGATACGCAGTATTTT.

This clonotype was counted only a few times. A read error may account for a junction end that differs from germline. V usage is TRBV18 and J usage is TRBJ1-2; D remains ambiguous. Germline CDR1 reads KGHSH; CDR2 reads LQKENI. The CDR3 covers 13 residues. CDR3 in DNA: TGTGCCAACTCACCCCGGGATCTCTATGGCTACACCTTC. Amino acid sequence: CANSPRDLYGYTF.

There are many counts of this clonotype. The V gene is TRBV7-9, the J gene TRBJ1-1; D may be TRBD1 (5 bases). The V gene's germline CDR1 is SEHNR and CDR2 FQNEAQ (reference sequence). The CDR3 runs 15 residues. V lost 5 bases and J 0 bases, leaving 13 bases between the germline ends. The CDR3 sequence: CASSRRDGVNTEAFF. The DNA for the CDR3 is TGTGCCAGCAGCAGAAGGGACGGTGTGAACACTGAAGCTTTCTTT.

This clonotype was picked up many times. The chain employs TRBV7-2 and TRBJ1-4; a possible D gene is TRBD1 (5 bases). The CDR3 has 13 amino acids. The germline gives CDR1 SGHTA, CDR2 FQGNSA. V was clipped by 3 bases and J by 5 bases, with 7 bases between them. CDR3 coding DNA: TGTGCCAGCAGCTTTCGACAGAATGAAAAACTGTTTTTT. This encodes CASSFRQNEKLFF.

The chain uses TRBV12-3 or TRBV12-4 and TRBJ1-6; 10 bases line up with TRBD1. The CDR3 length is 15 residues. V shed 4 bases and J 10 bases; nucleotides not matched to a gene: 7. The CDR3: CASSSAGTGESPLHF. The CDR3 DNA sequence: TGTGCCAGCAGTTCCGCCGGGACAGGGGAGTCACCCCTCCACTTT.

This clonotype was picked up a small number of times. The chain employs TRBV12-3 or TRBV12-4 and TRBJ1-5; TRBD1 is a possible D gene (6 bases). This CDR3 is 13 amino acids long. Between the trimmed V and J ends, which lost 4 bases and 6 bases, there was a span of 10 bases. The CDR3 nucleotides read TGTGCCAGCAGTTCAGGGGAAAGTCAGCCCCAGCATTTT. Encoded protein: CASSSGESQPQHF.

The chain employs TRBV6-2 or TRBV6-3 and TRBJ2-1, with D unclear. The CDR3 consists of 11 residues. Germline V gives CDR1 MNHEY, CDR2 SVGEGT. V lost 6 bases to trimming and J lost 9 bases, with 9 bases between them. DNA for the CDR3: TGTGCCAGCAGATCGGTGGGTGAGCAGTTCTTC. It translates to CASRSVGEQFF.

The chain has TRBV11-2 and TRBJ2-1; 8 bases are shared with TRBD2. V lost 2 bases, J lost 12 bases, and 21 bases stayed unmatched. This CDR3 contains 18 residues. Germline values: CDR1 SGHAT, CDR2 FQNNGV. For the CDR3, the DNA is TGTGCCAGCAGCTTAAGTTGGAGGACTAGCCGCTCACATGGGGGGCAGTTCTTC. It yields the protein CASSLSWRTSRSHGGQFF.

On this clonotype: This may stem from a read error, because a much larger clone lies one nucleotide away. The rearrangement uses TRBV14 and TRBJ2-3; unclear D gene. CDR3 length: 13 amino acids. V shed 3 bases and J shed 0 bases, with 4 bases lying between them. The germline V gene encodes CDR1 SGHDN and CDR2 FVKESK. DNA for the CDR3: TGTGCCAGCAGCCACAGGAGCACAGATACGCAGTATTTT. It yields the protein CASSHRSTDTQYF.

This clonotype has just a few counts. This sequence joins TRBV29-1 and TRBJ2-3; D uncertain. The CDR3 extends over 13 amino acids. CDR1 and CDR2 from the germline V gene are SQVTM and ANQGSEA. V lost 8 bases and J 2 bases, leaving 14 bases between the germline ends. The CDR3 nucleotides are TGCAGCACGACGGCGACCCCCACAGATACGCAGTATTTT. Encoded protein: CSTTATPTDTQYF.

The gene calls are TRBV2 and TRBJ2-3; no definite D call. CDR1 and CDR2 (germline): SNHLY, FYNNEI. The V gene lost 5 bases and the J gene lost 5 bases, with 14 bases spanning the gap. CDR3 length: 14 residues. The CDR3 is CASSPRPLLDTQYF. In DNA form, the CDR3 reads TGTGCCAGCAGTCCTCGCCCTCTTCTAGATACGCAGTATTTT.

The V gene is TRBV7-2, the J gene TRBJ2-5; D is perhaps TRBD1 (5 bases). This CDR3 contains 15 residues. Germline lookup yields CDR1 SGHTA and CDR2 FQGNSA. V was cut by 1 base and J by 2 bases, with 11 bases left in between. The CDR3 DNA follows: TGTGCCAGCAGCTTAGTTGGTGACAGTCAAGAGACCCAGTACTTC. This sequence encodes CASSLVGDSQETQYF.

The chain employs TRBV5-1 and TRBJ2-4, with D unclear. Trimming shortened V by 0 bases and J by 0 bases, and 4 bases separated the two germline ends. The CDR3 is 14 residues long. Germline V gene data show CDR1 as SGHRS and CDR2 as YFSETQ. The CDR3 bases are TGCGCCAGCAGCTTGGACATAGCCAAAAACATTCAGTACTTC. Amino acids: CASSLDIAKNIQYF.